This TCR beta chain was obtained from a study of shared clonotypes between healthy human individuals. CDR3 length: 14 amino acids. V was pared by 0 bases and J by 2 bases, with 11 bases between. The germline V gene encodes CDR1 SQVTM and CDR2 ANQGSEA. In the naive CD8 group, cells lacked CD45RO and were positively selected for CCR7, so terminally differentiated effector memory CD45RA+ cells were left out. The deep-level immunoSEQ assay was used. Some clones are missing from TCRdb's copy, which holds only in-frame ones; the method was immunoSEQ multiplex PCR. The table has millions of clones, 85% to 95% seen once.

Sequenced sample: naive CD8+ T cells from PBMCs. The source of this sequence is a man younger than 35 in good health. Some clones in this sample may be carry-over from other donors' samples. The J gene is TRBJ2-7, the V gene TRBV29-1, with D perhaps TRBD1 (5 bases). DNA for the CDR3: TGCAGCGTTGAAGACCAGGGCTCTGCCTACGAGCAGTACTTC. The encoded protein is CSVEDQGSAYEQYF.